This T cell receptor (beta chain) stems from a study of shared clonotypes between healthy human individuals (TCRdb year 2020). Regarding the study in general: Three men and two women, aged 18 to 49 years, made up the cohort. Blood TCR repertoires of four to six healthy adults were deeply sequenced to estimate repertoire size and the extent of clonotype sharing between individuals. Different laboratories and diverse techniques were used to prepare libraries and sequence TCR repertoires, to increase sequencing depth and limit assay-specific biases. Per donor, three plates each were used for CD4 naive and CD4 memory, two for CD8 naive, and one for CD8 memory. Leukapheresis yielded between about 0.85 and 9.5 billion PBMCs per donor. What the authors observed across the whole study: Higher generation probabilities were observed for clonotypes shared by all four sorted-subset donors than for non-shared clonotypes. Pairwise subsampling led to the expectation that sequencing depth would affect the degree of clonotype sharing among donors. Even with the large sequencing depth, rarefaction of the sorted-subset datasets indicated that sequencing was incomplete. Across a few donors, approximately 5% of naive CD4, 3.5% of naive CD8, around 2.1% of memory CD4, and under 0.45% of memory CD8 clonotypes were shared. Only blood was sampled, and tissue TCR repertoires likely differ from those in blood. Naive subsets generally had larger estimated clonotype richness than memory subsets. Because the study included a small number of donors, the genetic and exposure-history diversity represented was limited.

V and J are truncated by 2 bases and 4 bases respectively, leaving an intervening sequence of 15 bases. The CDR3, from cysteine to phenylalanine, totals 17 residues. Here the CDR3 DNA is all that survives: 51 bases in frame from base 1. The germline V gene encodes CDR1 SGHNT and CDR2 YENEEA. CD8 naive samples consisted of CD45RO-negative cells that were positively selected for CCR7, yielding a CD45RA+CCR7+ population without TemRA cells. Donors were healthy HIV-negative adults with no recently reported acute infections or vaccinations. Only Caucasian adults living in Nashville, Tennessee, USA were represented among the donors. After blood collection by leukapheresis, PBMCs were isolated using Ficoll-Histopaque density gradient centrifugation and then cryopreserved in the vapor phase of liquid nitrogen. Analytical flow cytometry was used to check the purity and quantity of every magnetically sorted T cell population. Genomic DNA was isolated from every sorted fraction and measured by UV absorbance on a Nanodrop 2000c.

On this clone itself: This receptor's antigen is unknown. No base quality values were provided; no much bigger clone lies one nucleotide off.

TCR CDR3 regions were amplified from genomic DNA by multiplex PCR using the deep immunoSEQ assay. Genomic DNA extracted from each cell subset was distributed evenly over all wells of several immunoSEQ 96-well plates, and each plate served as one replicate. Each replicate PCR for sorted subsets received around 0.2 ug genomic DNA, equal to about 30,000 T cell genomes. The purified libraries were quantified using a Qubit 3.0 fluorometer, sized with a Bioanalyzer 2100, and then quantified again using the KAPA Library Quantification kit. Every immunoSEQ 96-well plate was sequenced on a separate single-read 150-cycle Illumina NextSeq 550 flow cell. The original methods were these. Because only junctional sequences without quality scores were contained in the immunoSEQ output, filtering matching that applied to full-length reads could not be performed. To assign V/J genes and CDR3, sequences were annotated against IMGT germline references using PyIR, a Python wrapper for IgBLAST v1.9. Reads were removed for weak V/J assignments (E-value above 1e-6), missing CDR3, stop codons, out-of-frame junctions, or ambiguous translated residues. V3J clonotypes were defined as sequences sharing an identical inferred V gene, J gene, and CDR3 amino acid sequence. The percentage overlap between two repertoires was calculated by dividing the number of shared unique clonotypes by the size of the smaller repertoire. Repertoire richness was assessed with RTK rarefaction, the Chao1 estimator, and Recon v2.1 estimates of unobserved clonotypes. Generation probabilities for all TCRbeta clonotypes obtained by the gDNA method from a few donors were computed using OLGA. Held by TCRdb, this immuneACCESS table contains in-frame sequences only and omits some clones. Under half of the omission traces to an unresolved V gene where checked; the cause of the rest is unknown. V and J calls and clone size are given by that table; D and trimming were obtained from the DNA. This sample comprises some 1,900,000 clones, approximately 94% of them detected only once. The leading ten clones occupy approximately 1.2% of the sample.

Sequencing used naive CD8+ T cells sorted from blood. The sample's cell subset or site, from its label and the paper: CD45RA+CCR7+. The sequence was collected from a man aged 18 to 30 in good health. The chain was built from TRBV11-3 and TRBJ1-6; no D gene can be assigned with confidence. The encoded CDR3 is CASSLSDSYPYNSPLHF. The sequenced DNA is TGTGCCAGCAGCTTATCCGACTCTTATCCTTATAATTCACCCCTCCACTTT.